The present T cell receptor (beta chain) was sequenced within a study of T cells in Graves' hyperthyroidism and ophthalmopathy. Overall study results and limits: By a 13 V-J model, ophthalmopathy was set apart from stable hyperthyroidism.

This clonotype occurred many times. Antigen unknown. TCR beta CDR3 region amplification was performed from RNA transcripts. Primed by the HTBI set, a first-round RT-PCR was run on the TCR CDR3. Via MiXCR, TCRdb re-called the multiplex PCR reads, giving one row per CDR3 protein. The data show more than 350,000 distinct CDR3 sequences, 17% seen once. Deletions cut 4 bases from V and 4 bases from J, with 16 bases between. The CDR3 sequence is 15 residues long. CDR1 is MGHRA, CDR2 YSYEKL, per germline. The origin of this receptor is a woman aged 30 to 39 with Graves' hyperthyroidism that later progressed to Graves' ophthalmopathy. The sample taken for sequencing was blood. The chain employs TRBV4-1 and TRBJ1-1; D not certain. CDR3 region: CASSLEGRWGTEAFF. The CDR3 DNA reads TGCGCCAGCAGCCTCGAAGGGCGGTGGGGCACTGAAGCTTTCTTT.